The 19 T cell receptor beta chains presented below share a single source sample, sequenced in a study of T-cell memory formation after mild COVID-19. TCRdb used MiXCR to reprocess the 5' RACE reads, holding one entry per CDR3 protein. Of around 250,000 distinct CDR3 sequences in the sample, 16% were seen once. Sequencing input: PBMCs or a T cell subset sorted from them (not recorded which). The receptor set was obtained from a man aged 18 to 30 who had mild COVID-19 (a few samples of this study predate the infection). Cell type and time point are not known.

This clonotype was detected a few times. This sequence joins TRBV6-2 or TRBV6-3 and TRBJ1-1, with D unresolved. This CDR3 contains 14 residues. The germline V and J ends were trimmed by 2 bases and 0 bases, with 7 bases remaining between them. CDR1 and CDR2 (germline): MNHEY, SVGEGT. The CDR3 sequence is CASSYLGLNTEAFF. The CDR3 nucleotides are TGTGCCAGCAGTTACCTGGGCCTGAACACTGAAGCTTTCTTT.

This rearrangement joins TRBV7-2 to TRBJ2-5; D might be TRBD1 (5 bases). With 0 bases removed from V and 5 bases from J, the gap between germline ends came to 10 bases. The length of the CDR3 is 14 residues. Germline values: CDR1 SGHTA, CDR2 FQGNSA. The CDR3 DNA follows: TGTGCCAGCAGCTTAGCCAGGGCGCGGGAGACCCAGTACTTC. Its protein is CASSLARARETQYF.

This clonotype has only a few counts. The CDR3 DNA reads TGCGCCAGCAGCTTGGGCAGCGGGGGGATAACAGATACGCAGTATTTT. This gives the protein CASSLGSGGITDTQYF. The genes are TRBV5-1 and TRBJ2-3, with 9 bases lining up with TRBD2. Per the germline V gene, CDR1 is SGHRS and CDR2 is YFSETQ. The CDR3 sequence is 16 residues long. Trimming took 0 bases from V and 3 from J; bases not matched to a gene: 5.

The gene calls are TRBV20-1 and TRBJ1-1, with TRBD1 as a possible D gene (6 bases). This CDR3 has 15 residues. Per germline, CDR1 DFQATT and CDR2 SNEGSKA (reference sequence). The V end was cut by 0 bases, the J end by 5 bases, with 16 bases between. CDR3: CSAREGAEGKTEAFF. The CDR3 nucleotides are TGCAGTGCTAGAGAGGGGGCGGAGGGGAAGACTGAAGCTTTCTTT.

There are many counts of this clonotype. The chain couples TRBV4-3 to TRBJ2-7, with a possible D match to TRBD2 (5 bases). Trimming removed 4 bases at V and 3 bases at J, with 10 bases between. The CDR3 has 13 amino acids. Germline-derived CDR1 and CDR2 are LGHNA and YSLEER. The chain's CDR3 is CASSRSGSYEQYF. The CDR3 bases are TGCGCCAGCAGCCGATCGGGGAGCTACGAGCAGTACTTC.

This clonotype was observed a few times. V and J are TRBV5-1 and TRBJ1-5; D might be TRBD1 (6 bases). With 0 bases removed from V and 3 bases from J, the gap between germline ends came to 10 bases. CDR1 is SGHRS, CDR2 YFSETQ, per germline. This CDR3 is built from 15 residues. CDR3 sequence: CASSLAGQPNQPQHF. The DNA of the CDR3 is TGCGCCAGCAGCTTGGCCGGACAGCCCAATCAGCCCCAGCATTTT.

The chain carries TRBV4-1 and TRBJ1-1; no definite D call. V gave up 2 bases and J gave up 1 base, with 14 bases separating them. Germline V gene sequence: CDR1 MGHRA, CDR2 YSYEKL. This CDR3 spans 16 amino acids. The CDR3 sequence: CASSQRWAPGNTEAFF. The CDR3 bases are TGCGCCAGCAGCCAAAGGTGGGCCCCGGGGAACACTGAAGCTTTCTTT.

CDR3 amino acids: CASSPPYAGSYNEQFF. CDR3 DNA: TGTGCCAGCTCACCACCGTACGCGGGTTCCTACAATGAGCAGTTCTTC. The V and J genes are TRBV18 and TRBJ2-1, with D possibly being TRBD2 (5 bases). Germline V gives CDR1 KGHSH, CDR2 LQKENI. V dropped 0 bases and J dropped 1 base, with 10 bases sitting between them. This CDR3 region has 16 residues.

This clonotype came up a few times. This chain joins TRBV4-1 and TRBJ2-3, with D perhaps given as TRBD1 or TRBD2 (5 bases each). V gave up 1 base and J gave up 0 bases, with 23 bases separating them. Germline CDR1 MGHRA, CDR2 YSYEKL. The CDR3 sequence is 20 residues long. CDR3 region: CASSQGFPPQFGASTDTQYF. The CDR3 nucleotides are TGCGCCAGCAGCCAAGGTTTCCCCCCCCAGTTCGGGGCTAGCACAGATACGCAGTATTTT.

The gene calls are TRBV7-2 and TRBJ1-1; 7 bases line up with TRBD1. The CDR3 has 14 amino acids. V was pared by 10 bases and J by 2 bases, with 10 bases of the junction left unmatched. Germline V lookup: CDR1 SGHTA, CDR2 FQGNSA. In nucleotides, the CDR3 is TGTGCCACCCTTTTGGACAGGTTAAACACTGAAGCTTTCTTT. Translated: CATLLDRLNTEAFF.

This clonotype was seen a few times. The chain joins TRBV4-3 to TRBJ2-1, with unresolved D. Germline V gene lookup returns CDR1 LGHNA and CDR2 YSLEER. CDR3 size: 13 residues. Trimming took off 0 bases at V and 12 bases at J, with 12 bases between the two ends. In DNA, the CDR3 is TGCGCCAGCAGCCAAGATATAGGATGGGGGCAGTTCTTC. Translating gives CASSQDIGWGQFF.

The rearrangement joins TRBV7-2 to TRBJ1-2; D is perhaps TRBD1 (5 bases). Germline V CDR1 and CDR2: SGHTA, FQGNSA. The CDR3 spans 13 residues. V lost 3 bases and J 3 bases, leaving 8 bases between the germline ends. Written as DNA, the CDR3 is TGTGCCAGCAGCTTGGACAAGTACTATGGCTACACCTTC. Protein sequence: CASSLDKYYGYTF. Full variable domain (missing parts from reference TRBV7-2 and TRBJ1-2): GAGVSQSPSNKVTEKGKDVELRCDPISGHTALYWYRQSLGQGLEFLIYFQGNSAPDKSGLPSDRFSAERTGGSVSTLTIQRTQQEDSAVYLCASSLDKYYGYTFGSGTRLTVV.

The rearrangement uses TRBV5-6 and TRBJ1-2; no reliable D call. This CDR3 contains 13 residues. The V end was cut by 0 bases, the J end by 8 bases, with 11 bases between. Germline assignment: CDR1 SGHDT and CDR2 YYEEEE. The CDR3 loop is CASSLGDGNGYTF. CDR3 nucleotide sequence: TGTGCCAGCAGCTTGGGAGACGGAAACGGCTACACCTTC.

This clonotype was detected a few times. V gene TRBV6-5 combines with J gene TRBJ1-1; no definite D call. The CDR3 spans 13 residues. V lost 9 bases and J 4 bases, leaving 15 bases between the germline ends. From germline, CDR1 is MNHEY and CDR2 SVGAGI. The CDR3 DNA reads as TGTGCCAGTACCCAGCAGTTGGCCACTGAAGCTTTCTTT. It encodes CASTQQLATEAFF.

CDR3 amino acids: CASRGDRASTEAFF. The CDR3 DNA reads as TGTGCCAGCAGGGGAGACAGGGCCAGCACTGAAGCTTTCTTT. This chain connects TRBV2 to TRBJ1-1; 7 nucleotides line up with TRBD1. V shed 6 bases, J shed 4 bases, and the junction held 8 bases outside the gene matches. CDR1 is SNHLY, CDR2 FYNNEI, per germline. This CDR3 region has 14 residues.

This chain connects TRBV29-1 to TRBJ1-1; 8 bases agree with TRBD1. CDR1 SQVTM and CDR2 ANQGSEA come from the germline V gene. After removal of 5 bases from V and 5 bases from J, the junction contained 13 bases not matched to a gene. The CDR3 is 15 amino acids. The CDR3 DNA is TGCAGCGTTCAAGGGGCGGACAGGGAGGGGACTGAAGCTTTCTTT. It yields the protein CSVQGADREGTEAFF.

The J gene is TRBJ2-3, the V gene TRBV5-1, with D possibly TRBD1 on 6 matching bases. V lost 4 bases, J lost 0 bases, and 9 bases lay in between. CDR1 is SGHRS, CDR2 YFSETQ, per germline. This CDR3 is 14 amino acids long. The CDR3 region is CASSRTDSTDTQYF. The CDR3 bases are TGCGCCAGCAGCCGGACAGACAGCACAGATACGCAGTATTTT.

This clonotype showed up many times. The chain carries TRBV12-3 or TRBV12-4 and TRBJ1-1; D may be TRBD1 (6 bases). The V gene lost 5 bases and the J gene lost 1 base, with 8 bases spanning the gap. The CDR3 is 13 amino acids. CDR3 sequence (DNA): TGTGCCAGCAGTACACAGGGGAACACTGAAGCTTTCTTT. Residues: CASSTQGNTEAFF.

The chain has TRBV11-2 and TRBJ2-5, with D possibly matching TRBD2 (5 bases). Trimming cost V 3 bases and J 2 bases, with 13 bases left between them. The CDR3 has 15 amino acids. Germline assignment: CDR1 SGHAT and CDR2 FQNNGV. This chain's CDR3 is CASSFTRRSQETQYF. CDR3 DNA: TGTGCCAGCAGCTTTACCAGGAGGTCGCAAGAGACCCAGTACTTC.